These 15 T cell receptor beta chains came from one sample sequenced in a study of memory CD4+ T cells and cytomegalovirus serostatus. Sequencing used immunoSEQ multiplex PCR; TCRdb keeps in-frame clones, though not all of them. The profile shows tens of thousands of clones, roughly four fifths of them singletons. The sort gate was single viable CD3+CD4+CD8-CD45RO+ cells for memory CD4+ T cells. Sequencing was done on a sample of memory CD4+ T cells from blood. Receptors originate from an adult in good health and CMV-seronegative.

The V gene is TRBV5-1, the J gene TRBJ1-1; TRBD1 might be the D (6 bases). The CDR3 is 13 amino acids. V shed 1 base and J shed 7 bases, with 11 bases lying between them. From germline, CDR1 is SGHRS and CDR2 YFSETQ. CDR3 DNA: TGCGCCAGCAGCTTGAGTGGGACAAGTGAAGCTTTCTTT. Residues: CASSLSGTSEAFF.

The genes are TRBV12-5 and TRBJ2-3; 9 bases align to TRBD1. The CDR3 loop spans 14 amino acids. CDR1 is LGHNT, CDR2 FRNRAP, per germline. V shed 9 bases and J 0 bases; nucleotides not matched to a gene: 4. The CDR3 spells CASGTGLSTDTQYF. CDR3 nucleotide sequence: TGTGCTAGCGGGACAGGGTTGAGCACAGATACGCAGTATTTT.

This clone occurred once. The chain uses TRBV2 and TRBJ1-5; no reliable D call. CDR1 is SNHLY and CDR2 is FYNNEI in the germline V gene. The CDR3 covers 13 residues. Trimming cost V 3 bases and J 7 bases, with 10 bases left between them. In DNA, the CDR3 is TGTGCCAGCAGTGATCAGTTAGAGCAGCCCCAGCATTTT. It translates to CASSDQLEQPQHF.

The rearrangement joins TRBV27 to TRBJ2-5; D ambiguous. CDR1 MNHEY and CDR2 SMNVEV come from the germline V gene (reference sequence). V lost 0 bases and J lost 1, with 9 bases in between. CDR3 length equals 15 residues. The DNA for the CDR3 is TGTGCCAGCAGTTTATCGGGGATCCCCCAAGAGACCCAGTACTTC. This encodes CASSLSGIPQETQYF.

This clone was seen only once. CDR3 sequence reads: CASSLDRGGTGFDEQFF. CDR3 sequence (DNA): TGTGCCAGCAGCTTAGACCGGGGGGGGACAGGGTTCGATGAGCAGTTCTTC. The genes are TRBV7-9 and TRBJ2-1, with D tentatively TRBD1 (9 bases). The CDR3 length is 17 residues. Per the germline V gene, CDR1 is SEHNR and CDR2 is FQNEAQ (reference sequence). Trimming pared 1 base from V and 8 bases from J, leaving 21 bases between.

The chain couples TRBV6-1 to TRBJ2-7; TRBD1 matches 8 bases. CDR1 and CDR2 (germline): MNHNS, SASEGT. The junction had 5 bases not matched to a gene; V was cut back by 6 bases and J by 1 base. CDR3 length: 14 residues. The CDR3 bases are TGTGCCAGCAGAGTACAGGGGGTTTCCTACGAGCAGTACTTC. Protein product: CASRVQGVSYEQYF.

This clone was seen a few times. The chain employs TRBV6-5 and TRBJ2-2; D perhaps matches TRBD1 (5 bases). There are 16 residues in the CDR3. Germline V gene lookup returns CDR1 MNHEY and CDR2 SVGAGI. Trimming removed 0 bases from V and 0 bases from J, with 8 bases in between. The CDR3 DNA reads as TGTGCCAGCAGTTACTCTTTCAGGGCGAACACCGGGGAGCTGTTTTTT. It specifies CASSYSFRANTGELFF.

The CDR3 protein is CATRRGFVDTEAFF. CDR3 nucleotides: TGTGCCACCAGAAGGGGGTTTGTGGACACTGAAGCTTTCTTT. The chain combines TRBV6-1 with TRBJ1-1, with D perhaps TRBD1 (6 bases). This CDR3 is built from 14 residues. Trimming took 10 bases from V and 3 from J, leaving 18 bases between them. Per germline, CDR1 MNHNS and CDR2 SASEGT.

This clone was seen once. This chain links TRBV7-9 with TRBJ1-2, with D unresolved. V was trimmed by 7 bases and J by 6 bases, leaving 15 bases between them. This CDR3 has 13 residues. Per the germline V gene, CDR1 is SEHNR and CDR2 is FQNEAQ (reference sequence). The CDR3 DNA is TGTGCCAGCACGGCAGCAATGCGGGATGGCTACACCTTC. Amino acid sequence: CASTAAMRDGYTF. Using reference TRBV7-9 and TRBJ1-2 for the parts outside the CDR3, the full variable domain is DTGVSQNPRHKITKRGQNVTFRCDPISEHNRLYWYRQTLGQGPEFLTYFQNEAQLEKSRLLSDRFSAERPKGSFSTLEIQRTEQGDSAMYLCASTAAMRDGYTFGSGTRLTVV.

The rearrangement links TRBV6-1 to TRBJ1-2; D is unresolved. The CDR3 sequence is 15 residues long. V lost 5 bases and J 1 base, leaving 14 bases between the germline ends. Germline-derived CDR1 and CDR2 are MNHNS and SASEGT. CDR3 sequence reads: CASSPSGWVNYGYTF. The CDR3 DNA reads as TGTGCCAGCAGTCCCTCTGGTTGGGTTAACTATGGCTACACCTTC.

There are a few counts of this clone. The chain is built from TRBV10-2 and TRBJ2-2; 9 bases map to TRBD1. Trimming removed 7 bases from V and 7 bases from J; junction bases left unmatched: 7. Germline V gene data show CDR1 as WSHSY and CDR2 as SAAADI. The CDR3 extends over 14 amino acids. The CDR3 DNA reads TGCGCCAGCAACGGACAGGGGATGGGCGGGGAGCTGTTTTTT. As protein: CASNGQGMGGELFF.

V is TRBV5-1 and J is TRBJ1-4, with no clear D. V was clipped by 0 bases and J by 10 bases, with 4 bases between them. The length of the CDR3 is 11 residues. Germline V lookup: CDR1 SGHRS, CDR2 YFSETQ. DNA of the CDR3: TGCGCCAGCAGCTTGGAAGGAAAACTGTTTTTT. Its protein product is CASSLEGKLFF. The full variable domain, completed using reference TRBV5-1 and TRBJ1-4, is KAGVTQTPRYLIKTRGQQVTLSCSPISGHRSVSWYQQTPGQGLQFLFEYFSETQRNKGNFPGRFSGRQFSNSRSEMNVSTLELGDSALYLCASSLEGKLFFGSGTQLSVL.

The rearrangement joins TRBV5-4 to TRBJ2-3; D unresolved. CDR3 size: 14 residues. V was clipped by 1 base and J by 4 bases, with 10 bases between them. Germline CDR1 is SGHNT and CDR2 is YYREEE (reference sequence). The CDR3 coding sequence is TGTGCCAGCAGCTTGTTTGGTATGCCAGATACGCAGTATTTT. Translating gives CASSLFGMPDTQYF.

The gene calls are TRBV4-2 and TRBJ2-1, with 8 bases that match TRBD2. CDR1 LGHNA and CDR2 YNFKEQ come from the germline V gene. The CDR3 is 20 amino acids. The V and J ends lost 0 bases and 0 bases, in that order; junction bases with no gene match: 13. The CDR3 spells CASSQDRYGGALSSYNEQFF. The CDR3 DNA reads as TGTGCCAGCAGCCAAGATCGTTACGGGGGGGCCCTAAGCTCCTACAATGAGCAGTTCTTC.

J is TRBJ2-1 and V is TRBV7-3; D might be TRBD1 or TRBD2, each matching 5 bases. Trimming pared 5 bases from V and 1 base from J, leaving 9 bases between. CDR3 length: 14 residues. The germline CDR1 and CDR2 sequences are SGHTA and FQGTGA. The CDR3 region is CASSRDPSYNEQFF. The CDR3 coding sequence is TGTGCCAGCAGCCGGGACCCGTCCTACAATGAGCAGTTCTTC.